This T cell receptor beta chain is from a study of PD-1 blockade in classical Hodgkin lymphoma. General study results and limits: Complete responders' diversity at baseline resembled that of newly diagnosed patients. When nivolumab was started under 1 year after ASCT, patients were excluded. Relapsed/refractory patients reportedly had lower baseline diversity than newly diagnosed patients.

V was clipped by 4 bases and J by 8 bases, with 11 bases between them. CDR1 is SQVTM and CDR2 is ANQGSEA in the germline V gene. This CDR3 is 11 amino acids long. Every one of the patients relapsed after autologous stem cell transplantation (brentuximab vedotin exposure was variable). On this clone itself: The target antigen is unknown.

Libraries were prepared by immunoSEQ multiplex PCR; TCRdb keeps only in-frame clonotypes and omits some of them. Here the sample spans around 40,000 clones, around 80% being singletons. The TCR was taken from a human donor with classical Hodgkin lymphoma. Material: peripheral blood mononuclear cells (PBMCs), obtained at baseline. This chain links TRBV29-1 with TRBJ1-2, with a possible D match to TRBD1 (6 bases). This CDR3 is CSVAAGEGYTF. For the CDR3, the DNA is TGCAGCGTTGCGGCAGGGGAAGGCTACACCTTC.